This T cell receptor beta chain derives from a study of blood T cell repertoires in COVID-19. The overall study: Whether acute or convalescent, the COVID-19 samples came from the United States, Italy and Spain. Nucleic acid was either cDNA or gDNA, and it came from T cells, B-cell-depleted T cells, or PBMCs.

Per the study methods: Reference gene primers were amplified, and this amplification served to estimate nucleated cell counts. Sequencing was performed with immunoSEQ multiplex PCR; in TCRdb, only in-frame clones are kept and a portion is missing. The V and J calls and clone size are taken from that table; D and trimming were inferred from the DNA. The sample consists of more than 85,000 clones, approximately 86% of them appearing once. The CDR3 runs 16 residues. Germline CDR1 SGHRS, CDR2 YFSETQ. V was pared by 4 bases and J by 0 bases, with 6 bases of the junction left unmatched. This chain joins TRBV5-1 and TRBJ2-2, with 7 bases aligning to TRBD1. The sample comprised peripheral blood. The clonotype comes from a human donor in a cohort sampled during active COVID-19. CDR3 DNA: TGCGCCAGCAGCCCCCGACAGGGCGCGAACACCGGGGAGCTGTTTTTT. Its protein product is CASSPRQGANTGELFF. Variable domain in full (rest from reference TRBV5-1 and TRBJ2-2): KAGVTQTPRYLIKTRGQQVTLSCSPISGHRSVSWYQQTPGQGLQFLFEYFSETQRNKGNFPGRFSGRQFSNSRSEMNVSTLELGDSALYLCASSPRQGANTGELFFGEGSRLTVL.